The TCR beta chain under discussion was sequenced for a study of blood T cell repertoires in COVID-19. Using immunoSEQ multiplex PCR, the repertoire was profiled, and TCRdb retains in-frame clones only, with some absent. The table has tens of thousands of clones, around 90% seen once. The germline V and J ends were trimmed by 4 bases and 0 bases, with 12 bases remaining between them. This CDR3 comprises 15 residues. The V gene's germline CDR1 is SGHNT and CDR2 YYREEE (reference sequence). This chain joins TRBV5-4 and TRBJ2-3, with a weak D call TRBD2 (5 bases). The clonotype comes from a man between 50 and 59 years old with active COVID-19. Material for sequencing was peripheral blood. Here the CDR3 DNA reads TGTGCCAGCAGCCGGCCCTCGGGGAGCACAGATACGCAGTATTTT. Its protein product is CASSRPSGSTDTQYF.